A selection of T cell receptor beta chains follows, all from one sample in a study of human T cells and chemical hapten exposure. Each CDR3 protein is one row after TCRdb ran MiXCR on the RACE reads. The table shows roughly 100,000 distinct CDR3 sequences, with roughly an eighth occurring only once. Source: whole blood, taken in connection with sensitization to the hapten diphenylcyclopropenone (DPC). These receptors came from a woman between 45 and 65 years old with alopecia areata. Some clones in this sample may be carry-over from other donors' samples. CDR3s leave out the opening cysteine and the closing phenylalanine or tryptophan.

j_gene | v_gene | CDR3aa
TRBJ2-5 | TRBV27 | ASSFIGGSETQY
TRBJ2-3 | TRBV27 | ASSPRDYNTDTQY
TRBJ2-2 | TRBV6-2/TRBV6-3 | ASSYSVAGELF
TRBJ1-1 | TRBV19 | ASSPLGTEAF
TRBJ2-3 | TRBV6-2/TRBV6-3 | ASRWASGTDTQY
TRBJ2-3 | TRBV5-4 | ASSLVQTLDTQY
TRBJ1-1 | TRBV7-2 | ASSFGVTEAF
TRBJ1-2 | TRBV19 | ASIATRREESGYT
TRBJ2-3 | TRBV9 | ASSVDYTDTQY
TRBJ1-1 | TRBV12-3/TRBV12-4 | ATTVRLNTEAF
TRBJ2-2 | TRBV12-3/TRBV12-4 | ASSPQMNTGELF
TRBJ2-2 | TRBV4-3 | ASSYRGLGTGELF
TRBJ2-5 | TRBV7-9 | ASSSLPQETQY
TRBJ2-5 | TRBV20-1 | SASHPQRKETQY
TRBJ2-4 | TRBV6-6 | ESRQGIYPKNIQY
TRBJ2-3 | TRBV18 | ASSPGPNTDTQY
TRBJ2-1 | TRBV20-1 | SARDRAGGRNEQF
TRBJ2-1 | TRBV6-1 | ASSEASGRALRPNEQF
TRBJ1-6 | TRBV7-9 | ASSGDLILH
TRBJ2-3 | TRBV15 | ATSRAGFFADTQY
TRBJ1-1 | TRBV7-2 | ASNSPSTTQFEAF
TRBJ2-1 | TRBV6-4 | ASSGYEEGTGINEQF
TRBJ1-2 | TRBV12-2 | ASRLYLSRGPLDGYT
TRBJ1-3 | TRBV6-6 | ASSYSYSGSGNTIY
TRBJ1-5 | TRBV20-1 | SAGQSAYSNQPQH
TRBJ1-2 | TRBV28 | ASSLGTGVWGT
TRBJ1-2 | TRBV28 | ASSYGQGKYGYT
TRBJ2-2 | TRBV29-1 | SVDVDRGNTGEPF
TRBJ1-6 | TRBV7-8 | ASSPRGAGYNSPLH
TRBJ2-3 | TRBV5-4 | ASSFLTSFGADTQY
TRBJ1-1 | TRBV11-2 | ASSTRTGESGTEAF
TRBJ2-7 | TRBV9 | ASSVGQREPYEQY